The TCR beta chain under discussion was sequenced for a study of blood T cell repertoires in COVID-19. As for the study in general: Researchers got acute and convalescent COVID-19 samples from the United States, Italy and Spain. In each case, the material was cDNA or gDNA derived from T cells, B-cell-depleted T cells, or PBMCs.

Original processing notes: Estimates of nucleated cell counts were drawn from the amplification of reference gene primers. The repertoire was sequenced with immunoSEQ multiplex PCR; TCRdb's copy has only in-frame clones and lacks some. Clone size and V and J calls were adopted from that table, with D and trimming inferred from the DNA. Among about 34,000 clones listed, approximately 90% were seen once. Germline assignment: CDR1 LNHDA and CDR2 SQIVND (reference sequence). The CDR3 has 14 amino acids. Trimming removed 1 base from V and 0 bases from J, with 6 bases in between. The receptor comes from a man between 60 and 70 years old with active or convalescent COVID-19. The chain uses TRBV19 and TRBJ1-1; no clear D gene. The sample comprised peripheral blood. The CDR3 DNA sequence: TGTGCCAGTAGTATAGTGGCGGTGAACACTGAAGCTTTCTTT. Amino acids: CASSIVAVNTEAFF.